Following are 7 T cell receptor beta chains from one sample sequenced in a study of OX40 agonist ivuxolimab in advanced cancers. Produced via immunoSEQ multiplex PCR; TCRdb's table is partial and in-frame only. The repertoire has approximately 55,000 clones, around 90% of them found once; the top ten carry about a sixth. The source was CD4+ or CD8+ T cells sorted from blood, collected in a trial of the OX40 agonist ivuxolimab. The source is an adult with an advanced solid tumor such as melanoma, head and neck, liver or kidney cancer.

V gene TRBV10-1 combines with J gene TRBJ2-1; 12 bases match TRBD2. Germline CDR1 WNHNN, CDR2 SYGVQD (reference sequence). The CDR3 consists of 18 residues. V dropped 2 bases and J dropped 4; count of bases not matched to a gene: 9. CDR3 sequence (DNA): TGCGCCAGCAGTGAGGGGAATACAGGACTAGCGGGGTACAATGAGCAGTTCTTC. It encodes CASSEGNTGLAGYNEQFF.

This clone turned up a few times. In nucleotides, the CDR3 is TGTGCCAGCAGATACGTGACAGGGTTTGAAGCTTTCTTT. As protein: CASRYVTGFEAFF. The genes are TRBV28 and TRBJ1-1; 7 nucleotides align to TRBD1. The CDR3 is made up of 13 amino acids. The junction had 8 bases not matched to a gene; V was cut back by 6 bases and J by 7 bases. Germline CDR1 and CDR2: MDHEN and SYDVKM.

The CDR3 DNA follows: TGTGCCAGCAATGGCGGGAGGGCTCCCTCGGGCGAGCAGTACTTC. This encodes CASNGGRAPSGEQYF. The chain recombines TRBV6-1 with TRBJ2-7; 9 nucleotides line up with TRBD2. Germline values: CDR1 MNHNS, CDR2 SASEGT. The junction had 13 bases not matched to a gene; V was cut back by 7 bases and J by 6 bases. The length of the CDR3 is 15 residues.

The V gene is TRBV6-6, the J gene TRBJ2-5; D is uncertain. This CDR3 region has 12 residues. The V end lost 3 bases, the J end lost 6 bases, and 8 bases lay between the germline ends. In germline, CDR1 is MNHNY, CDR2 SVGAGI (reference sequence). CDR3 bases: TGTGCCAGCAGTTATCCTTTCAAGACCCAGTACTTC. Translated: CASSYPFKTQYF.

The chain employs TRBV11-2 and TRBJ2-6; the D is unclear. V was clipped by 2 bases and J by 0 bases, with 5 bases between them. The CDR3 runs 15 residues. The germline V gene encodes CDR1 SGHAT and CDR2 FQNNGV. The CDR3 DNA is TGTGCCAGCAGCTTAAAGAGCTCTGGGGCCAACGTCCTGACTTTC. Amino acids: CASSLKSSGANVLTF.

This rearrangement joins TRBV30 to TRBJ2-2, with D perhaps given as TRBD1 or TRBD2 (5 bases each). CDR1 is GTSNPN and CDR2 is SVGIG in the germline V gene (reference sequence). The CDR3 contains 15 residues. Trimming removed 4 bases from V and 6 bases from J, with 18 bases in between. CDR3 in DNA: TGTGCCTGGAATTCGAGGGGAAGTTCAGCCGGGGAGCTGTTTTTT. Protein product: CAWNSRGSSAGELFF.

The gene calls are TRBV6-5 and TRBJ1-4; D not certain. The CDR3 runs 15 residues. From germline, CDR1 is MNHEY and CDR2 SVGAGI. The germline V and J ends were trimmed by 4 bases and 8 bases, with 17 bases remaining between them. CDR3 amino acids: CASSLMSPGGEKLFF. The CDR3 coding sequence is TGTGCCAGCAGTTTGATGTCGCCAGGCGGGGAAAAACTGTTTTTT.